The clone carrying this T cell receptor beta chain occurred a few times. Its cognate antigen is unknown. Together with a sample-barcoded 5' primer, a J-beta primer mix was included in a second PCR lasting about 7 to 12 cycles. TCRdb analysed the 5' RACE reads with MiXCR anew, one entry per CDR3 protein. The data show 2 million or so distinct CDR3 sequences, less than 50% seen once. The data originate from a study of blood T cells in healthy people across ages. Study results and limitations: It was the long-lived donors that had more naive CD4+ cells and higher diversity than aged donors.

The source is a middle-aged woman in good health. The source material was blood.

For the CDR3, the DNA is TGTGCCAGCAGTTACCCCGGGACAGGGCAGCTCGTCTCCTACAATGAGCAGTTCTTC. This gives the protein CASSYPGTGQLVSYNEQFF. The chain combines TRBV6-2 or TRBV6-3 with TRBJ2-1, with TRBD1 matching 9 bases. CDR3 length: 19 amino acids. Germline V gene lookup returns CDR1 MNHEY and CDR2 SVGEGT. J gave up 0 bases and V 2 bases, and 11 bases lay outside the gene matches.